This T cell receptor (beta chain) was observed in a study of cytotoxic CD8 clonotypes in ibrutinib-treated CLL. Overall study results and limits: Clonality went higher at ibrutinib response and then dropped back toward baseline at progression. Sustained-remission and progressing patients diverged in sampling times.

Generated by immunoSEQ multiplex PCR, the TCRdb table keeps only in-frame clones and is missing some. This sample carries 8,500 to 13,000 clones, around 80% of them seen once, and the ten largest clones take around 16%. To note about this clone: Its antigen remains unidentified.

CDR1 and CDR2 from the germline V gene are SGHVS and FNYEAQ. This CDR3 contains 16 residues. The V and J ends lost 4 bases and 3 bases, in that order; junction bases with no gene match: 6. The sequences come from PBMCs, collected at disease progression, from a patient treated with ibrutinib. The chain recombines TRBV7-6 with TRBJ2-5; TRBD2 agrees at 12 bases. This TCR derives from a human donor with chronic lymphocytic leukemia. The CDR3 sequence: CASSYGASGGEETQYF. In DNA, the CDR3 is TGTGCCAGCAGCTATGGGGCTAGCGGGGGGGAAGAGACCCAGTACTTC.